The present entry profiles one T cell receptor beta chain with its context. The junction departs from the called germline gene at one end, perhaps through a read error. No patient received treatment before thyroid surgery. The data derive from a study of metastatic and nonmetastatic thyroid tumors. The CDR3 is 16 residues long. From germline, CDR1 is LNHDA and CDR2 SQIVND (reference sequence). MiXCR was used by TCRdb to re-call the PCR reads. Here the sample spans about 93,000 clones, approximately 12% being singletons. This receptor was taken from a female donor with papillary thyroid cancer or a benign thyroid nodule (not recorded which). Some clones in this sample may be carry-over from other donors' samples. This chain uses TRBV19 with TRBJ2-1; D is unclear. The sample consisted of blood. CDR3 in amino acids: CPSSPSISKYYNEQFF. The CDR3, as DNA: TGTCCCAGTAGTCCGAGTATTAGCAAGTATTACAATGAGCAGTTCTTC. Full variable domain (missing parts from reference TRBV19 and TRBJ2-1): DGGITQSPKYLFRKEGQNVTLSCEQNLNHDAMYWYRQDPGQGLRLIYYSQIVNDFQKGDIAEGYSVSREKKESFPLTVTSAQKNPTAFYLCPSSPSISKYYNEQFFGPGTRLTVL.